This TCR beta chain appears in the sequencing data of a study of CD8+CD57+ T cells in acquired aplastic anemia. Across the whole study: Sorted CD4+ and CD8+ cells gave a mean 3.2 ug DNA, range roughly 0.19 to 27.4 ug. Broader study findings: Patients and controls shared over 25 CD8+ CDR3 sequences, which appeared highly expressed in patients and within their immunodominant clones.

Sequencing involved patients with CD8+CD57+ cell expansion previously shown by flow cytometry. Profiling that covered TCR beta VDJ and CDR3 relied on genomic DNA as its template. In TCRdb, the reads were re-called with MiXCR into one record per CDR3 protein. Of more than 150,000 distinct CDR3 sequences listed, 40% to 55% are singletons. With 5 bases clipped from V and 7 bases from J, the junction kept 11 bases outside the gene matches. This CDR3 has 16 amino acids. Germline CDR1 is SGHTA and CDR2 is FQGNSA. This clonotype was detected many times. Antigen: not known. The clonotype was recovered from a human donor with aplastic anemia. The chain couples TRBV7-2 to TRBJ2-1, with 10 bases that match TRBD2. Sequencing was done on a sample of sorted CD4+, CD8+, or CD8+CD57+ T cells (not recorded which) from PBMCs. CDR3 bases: TGTGCCAGCAGCCCCTCGGGAGCGGGGGGGCGGAATGAGCAGTTCTTC. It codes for CASSPSGAGGRNEQFF.